This T cell receptor (beta chain) is drawn from a study of cytotoxic CD8 clonotypes in ibrutinib-treated CLL. Study context: Response was recorded as partial in about 24 patients and complete in 2; at median approximately 63 months, approximately 15 remained remitted and about twelve had progressed. Study-wide points: Sampling time points were not equivalent between sustained-remission and progressing patients. Baseline levels of clonality went above those of age-matched healthy donors and moved with circulating CD8+ T-cell counts. The clonality went up when patients responded to ibrutinib and dropped back toward baseline at progression.

To note about this clone: Its matching antigen is unknown.

TCRdb's copy holds only in-frame clones and misses some; the assay was immunoSEQ multiplex PCR. Among 43,000 or so clones listed, just over 65% were seen once. Germline V gene data show CDR1 as KGHSH and CDR2 as LQKENI. V was clipped by 3 bases and J by 5 bases, with 8 bases between them. The CDR3 runs 12 residues. Sequencing used PBMCs, obtained after 24 months of ibrutinib treatment. The rearrangement links TRBV18 to TRBJ2-7; unclear D gene. The sequence derives from a human donor with chronic lymphocytic leukemia. The CDR3 bases are TGTGCCAGCTCACCTCGTGGCGACGAGCAGTACTTC. It yields the protein CASSPRGDEQYF.